Following are 23 T cell receptor beta chains from one sample sequenced in a study of CD8 T cells in Susac syndrome. cDNA came from around 0.5 to 1 ug RNA primed by random hexamers. TCRdb re-called the immunoSEQ multiplex PCR reads with MiXCR, one entry per CDR3 protein. This table has some 130,000 distinct CDR3 sequences, roughly 94% appearing once. Material: CD4+ T cells from PBMCs. These receptors all come from a human donor with multiple sclerosis.

This clonotype has a single count. The J gene is TRBJ2-7, the V gene TRBV7-9; weak D call: TRBD2 (5 bases). Trimming removed 4 bases at V and 4 bases at J, with 11 bases between. The germline V gene has CDR1 SEHNR and CDR2 FQNEAQ (reference sequence). The CDR3 totals 13 residues. CDR3 coding DNA: TGTGCCAGCAGCTCCGCGGGCCAGTACGAGCAGTACTTC. Translating it yields CASSSAGQYEQYF.

CDR3 nucleotide sequence: TGTGCCTGGTCCGGGGGGTTGACAGCTTTCTTT. Amino acid sequence: CAWSGGLTAFF. The genes are TRBV30 and TRBJ1-1, with D perhaps matching TRBD1 (5 bases). V lost 5 bases and J lost 10, with 14 bases in between. Per the germline V gene, CDR1 is GTSNPN and CDR2 is SVGIG (reference sequence). The CDR3 sequence is 11 residues long.

The chain employs TRBV6-2 or TRBV6-3 and TRBJ2-7; perhaps TRBD1 as D (6 bases). The V end was cut by 7 bases, the J end by 2 bases, with 12 bases between. Per germline, CDR1 MNHEY and CDR2 SVGEGT. The CDR3 length is 13 residues. The CDR3 loop is CASKKTGPYEQYF. CDR3 sequence (DNA): TGTGCCAGCAAGAAGACAGGACCCTACGAGCAGTACTTC.

Only a few counts were recorded for this clonotype. The chain combines TRBV12-3 or TRBV12-4 with TRBJ2-1, with a tentative D call TRBD2 (6 bases). The CDR3 has 12 amino acids. Trimming left V 3 bases short and J 7 bases short, with 7 bases between. This CDR3 is CASSFRGNEQFF. In nucleotides, the CDR3 is TGTGCCAGCAGTTTTCGGGGGAATGAGCAGTTCTTC.

The chain links TRBV7-3 to TRBJ1-6; the match to TRBD1 covers 7 bases. The CDR3 contains 15 residues. Germline CDR1 SGHTA, CDR2 FQGTGA. The J segment lost 7 bases and the V segment lost 1 base, leaving 4 bases of the junction unmatched. The CDR3: CASSLMTGYNSPLHF. DNA of the CDR3: TGTGCCAGCAGCTTAATGACAGGGTACAATTCACCCCTCCACTTT.

The chain has TRBV30 and TRBJ1-3, with D perhaps TRBD1 (6 bases). CDR1 GTSNPN and CDR2 SVGIG come from the germline V gene (reference sequence). V lost 2 bases to trimming and J lost 0 bases, with 11 bases between them. CDR3 length: 15 amino acids. CDR3 nucleotides: TGTGCCTGGAGTAAAGGGGGGTACTCTGGAAACACCATATATTTT. This sequence encodes CAWSKGGYSGNTIYF.

This chain uses TRBV14 with TRBJ2-1; D might be TRBD2 (7 bases). V was cut by 0 bases and J by 10 bases, with 16 bases left in between. The CDR3 sequence is 15 residues long. Germline CDR1 is SGHDN and CDR2 is FVKESK. In DNA form, the CDR3 reads TGTGCCAGCAGCCAAGAAACGGGGGGCTCTCGGGAGCAGTTCTTC. Amino acids: CASSQETGGSREQFF. Full variable domain (missing parts from reference TRBV14 and TRBJ2-1): EAGVTQFPSHSVIEKGQTVTLRCDPISGHDNLYWYRRVMGKEIKFLLHFVKESKQDESGMPNNRFLAERTGGTYSTLKVQPAELEDSGVYFCASSQETGGSREQFFGPGTRLTVL.

This rearrangement joins TRBV12-3 or TRBV12-4 to TRBJ1-2; D not resolved. Trimming stripped 3 bases from V and 8 bases from J, with 10 bases between. This CDR3 contains 12 residues. The CDR3 loop is CASSFSREGYTF. The CDR3, as DNA: TGTGCCAGCAGTTTCTCAAGGGAAGGCTACACCTTC.

V is TRBV5-1 and J is TRBJ1-3; D unresolved. This CDR3 contains 12 residues. V dropped 4 bases and J dropped 2 bases, with 4 bases sitting between them. CDR1 is SGHRS and CDR2 is YFSETQ in the germline V gene. CDR3 sequence: CASSDPGNTIYF. CDR3 in DNA: TGCGCCAGCAGCGACCCTGGAAACACCATATATTTT. The variable domain in full, with the rest retrieved from reference TRBV5-1 and TRBJ1-3, is KAGVTQTPRYLIKTRGQQVTLSCSPISGHRSVSWYQQTPGQGLQFLFEYFSETQRNKGNFPGRFSGRQFSNSRSEMNVSTLELGDSALYLCASSDPGNTIYFGEGSWLTVV.

The J gene is TRBJ2-5, the V gene TRBV20-1; D is ambiguous. Germline CDR1 DFQATT, CDR2 SNEGSKA (reference sequence). CDR3 length: 13 amino acids. Trimming shortened V by 3 bases and J by 4 bases, and 12 bases separated the two germline ends. CDR3 sequence reads: CSASPAQPETQYF. The CDR3 nucleotides are TGCAGTGCTAGCCCAGCGCAACCAGAGACCCAGTACTTC.

The chain combines TRBV7-2 with TRBJ1-4; D is possibly TRBD1 (6 bases). From germline, CDR1 is SGHTA and CDR2 FQGNSA. Trimming took 2 bases from V and 6 from J, leaving 10 bases between them. The CDR3 length is 14 residues. Here the CDR3 DNA reads TGTGCCAGCAGCTTATCGGGGGGCTATGAAAAACTGTTTTTT. Translated, it gives CASSLSGGYEKLFF.

This chain links TRBV29-1 with TRBJ2-7; 7 bases fit TRBD2. The CDR3 has 14 amino acids. The ends lost 6 bases at V and 0 bases at J; junction bases unmatched: 8. Germline CDR1 is SQVTM and CDR2 is ANQGSEA. The CDR3 DNA follows: TGCAGCGTGGCCATCAGCGGGGACTCCTACGAGCAGTACTTC. Its translation is CSVAISGDSYEQYF.

In nucleotides, the CDR3 is TGTGCCTGGAGTGGGTCAGGACATGGCTACACCTTC. Translating gives CAWSGSGHGYTF. The V gene is TRBV30, the J gene TRBJ1-2; D not certain. The V and J ends lost 1 base and 6 bases respectively, with 9 bases between them. The CDR3 length is 12 residues. Germline CDR1 GTSNPN, CDR2 SVGIG (reference sequence).

The CDR3 sequence is CASSVGDPGLETQYF. The CDR3 bases are TGTGCCAGCAGCGTAGGGGACCCGGGCTTAGAGACCCAGTACTTC. The chain couples TRBV9 to TRBJ2-5, with D perhaps TRBD1 or TRBD2 (5 bases each). Trimming removed 0 bases from V and 4 bases from J, with 13 bases in between. This CDR3 comprises 15 residues. CDR1 and CDR2 from the germline V gene are SGDLS and YYNGEE.

The rearrangement uses TRBV5-6 and TRBJ2-5, with no clear D. V lost 1 base to trimming and J lost 3 bases, with 10 bases between them. The CDR3 has 14 amino acids. CDR1 SGHDT and CDR2 YYEEEE come from the germline V gene. This CDR3 is CASSLWLVEETQYF. The CDR3 DNA reads TGTGCCAGCAGCTTGTGGTTAGTAGAAGAGACCCAGTACTTC. The whole variable domain, remainder taken from reference TRBV5-6 and TRBJ2-5, is DAGVTQSPTHLIKTRGQQVTLRCSPKSGHDTVSWYQQALGQGPQFIFQYYEEEERQRGNFPDRFSGHQFPNYSSELNVNALLLGDSALYLCASSLWLVEETQYFGPGTRLLVL.

The rearrangement joins TRBV4-2 to TRBJ1-6; 7 bases line up with TRBD1. Germline trimming cut 3 bases from V and 3 bases from J; bases unmatched to any gene: 8. The CDR3 sequence is 17 residues long. CDR1 and CDR2 (germline): LGHNA, YNFKEQ. CDR3 sequence (DNA): TGTGCCAGCAGCCAGACAGGGTTTGGGTACTATAATTCACCCCTCCACTTT. Amino acid sequence: CASSQTGFGYYNSPLHF.

The chain has TRBV12-3 or TRBV12-4 and TRBJ1-2; D is uncertain. The CDR3 has 15 residues. The V end was cut by 7 bases, the J end by 0 bases, with 15 bases between. DNA of the CDR3: TGTGCCAGCAAAAAGGGAGGACCCGCTAACTATGGCTACACCTTC. Translation gives CASKKGGPANYGYTF.

The chain joins TRBV5-1 to TRBJ2-1; D unresolved. Trimming took 0 bases from V and 1 from J, leaving 5 bases between them. The CDR3 is 14 amino acids. Germline V gives CDR1 SGHRS, CDR2 YFSETQ. The CDR3 sequence: CASSLGDSYNEQFF. In DNA form, the CDR3 reads TGCGCCAGCAGCTTGGGGGATTCCTACAATGAGCAGTTCTTC.

The chain employs TRBV7-2 and TRBJ2-6; D is possibly TRBD2 (6 bases). V was clipped by 5 bases and J by 4 bases, with 12 bases between them. CDR1 and CDR2 (germline): SGHTA, FQGNSA. This CDR3 contains 15 residues. The CDR3 DNA is TGTGCCAGCAGCCCGCCTCGGGGGGGGGCCAACGTCCTGACTTTC. It codes for CASSPPRGGANVLTF.

The chain joins TRBV3-1 to TRBJ2-7; TRBD2 agrees at 9 bases. CDR3 size: 16 residues. Germline V lookup: CDR1 LGHDT, CDR2 YNNKEL (reference sequence). Germline trimming cut 0 bases from V and 3 bases from J; bases unmatched to any gene: 6. The CDR3 coding sequence is TGTGCCAGCAGCCAAGATCAGGGTAGCGGGAGCTACGAGCAGTACTTC. Translated: CASSQDQGSGSYEQYF.

The gene calls are TRBV29-1 and TRBJ1-2; the D gene is possibly TRBD1 (5 bases). This CDR3 comprises 14 residues. Germline V CDR1 and CDR2: SQVTM, ANQGSEA. Trimming pared 0 bases from V and 7 bases from J, leaving 15 bases between. The CDR3 spells CSVEDRGKDVGYTF. The CDR3 nucleotides are TGCAGCGTTGAAGATCGGGGGAAGGATGTTGGCTACACCTTC. Full variable domain (outside the CDR3, taken from reference TRBV29-1 and TRBJ1-2): SAVISQKPSRDICQRGTSLTIQCQVDSQVTMMFWYRQQPGQSLTLIATANQGSEATYESGFVIDKFPISRPNLTFSTLTVSNMSPEDSSIYLCSVEDRGKDVGYTFGSGTRLTVV.

V usage is TRBV5-1 and J usage is TRBJ2-6; D not resolved. The CDR3 runs to 15 residues. V was pared by 2 bases and J by 2 bases, with 8 bases between. CDR1 is SGHRS, CDR2 YFSETQ, per germline. In DNA, the CDR3 is TGCGCCAGCAGCTTAAGTCCGCCTGGGGCCAACGTCCTGACTTTC. Translation gives CASSLSPPGANVLTF.

The chain links TRBV5-1 to TRBJ2-2; D might be TRBD1 (5 bases). The germline V and J ends were trimmed by 3 bases and 3 bases, with 18 bases remaining between them. This CDR3 has 17 residues. CDR1 SGHRS and CDR2 YFSETQ come from the germline V gene. CDR3 sequence (DNA): TGCGCCAGCAGCTGGCAGGGTGCACCCTCGGACACCGGGGAGCTGTTTTTT. Amino acids: CASSWQGAPSDTGELFF.